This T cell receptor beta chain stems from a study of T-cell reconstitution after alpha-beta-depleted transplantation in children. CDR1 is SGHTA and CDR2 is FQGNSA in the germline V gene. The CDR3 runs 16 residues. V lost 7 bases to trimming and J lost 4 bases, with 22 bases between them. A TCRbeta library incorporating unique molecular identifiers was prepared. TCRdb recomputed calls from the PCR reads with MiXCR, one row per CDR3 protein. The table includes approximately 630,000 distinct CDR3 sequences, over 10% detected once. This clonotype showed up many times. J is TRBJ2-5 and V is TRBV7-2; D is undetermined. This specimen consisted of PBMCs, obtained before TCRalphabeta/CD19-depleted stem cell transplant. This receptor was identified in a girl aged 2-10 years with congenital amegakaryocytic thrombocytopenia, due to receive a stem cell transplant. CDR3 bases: TGTGCCAGCATCCCAAGTGTCGGGTTGACGAGAGAGACCCAGTACTTC. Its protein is CASIPSVGLTRETQYF.